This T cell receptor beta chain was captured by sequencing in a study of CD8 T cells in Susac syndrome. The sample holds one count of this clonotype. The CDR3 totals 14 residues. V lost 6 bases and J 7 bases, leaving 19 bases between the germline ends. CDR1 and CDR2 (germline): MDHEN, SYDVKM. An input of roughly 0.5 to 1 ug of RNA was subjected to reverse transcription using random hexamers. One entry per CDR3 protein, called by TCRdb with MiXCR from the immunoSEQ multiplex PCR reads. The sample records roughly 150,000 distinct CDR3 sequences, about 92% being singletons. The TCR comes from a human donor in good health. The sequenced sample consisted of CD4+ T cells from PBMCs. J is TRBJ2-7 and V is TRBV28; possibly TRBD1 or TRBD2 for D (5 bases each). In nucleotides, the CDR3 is TGTGCCAGCAGCCCGGGACCATTCTCTGGAGAGCAGTACTTC. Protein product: CASSPGPFSGEQYF.